The following is a TCR beta chain sequence with its context. The sample is drawn from a study of T cell changes during pregnancy in multiple sclerosis. The V gene's germline CDR1 is MNHNS and CDR2 SASEGT. The CDR3 covers 16 residues. V was shortened by 2 bases and J by 2 bases, with 13 bases between the two germline ends. The assay was immunoSEQ multiplex PCR, and TCRdb's table has in-frame clones only and misses some. This sample has about 120,000 clones, with roughly nine tenths found just once. The chain couples TRBV6-1 to TRBJ1-5, with a possible D match to TRBD1 (5 bases). The source is a female donor with multiple sclerosis, enrolled in a pregnancy study. The input for sequencing was peripheral blood, taken in the third trimester of pregnancy. CDR3 nucleotides: TGTGCCAGCAGTGAATCGGCAGGGCCCGGCAATCAGCCCCAGCATTTT. Its protein product is CASSESAGPGNQPQHF.